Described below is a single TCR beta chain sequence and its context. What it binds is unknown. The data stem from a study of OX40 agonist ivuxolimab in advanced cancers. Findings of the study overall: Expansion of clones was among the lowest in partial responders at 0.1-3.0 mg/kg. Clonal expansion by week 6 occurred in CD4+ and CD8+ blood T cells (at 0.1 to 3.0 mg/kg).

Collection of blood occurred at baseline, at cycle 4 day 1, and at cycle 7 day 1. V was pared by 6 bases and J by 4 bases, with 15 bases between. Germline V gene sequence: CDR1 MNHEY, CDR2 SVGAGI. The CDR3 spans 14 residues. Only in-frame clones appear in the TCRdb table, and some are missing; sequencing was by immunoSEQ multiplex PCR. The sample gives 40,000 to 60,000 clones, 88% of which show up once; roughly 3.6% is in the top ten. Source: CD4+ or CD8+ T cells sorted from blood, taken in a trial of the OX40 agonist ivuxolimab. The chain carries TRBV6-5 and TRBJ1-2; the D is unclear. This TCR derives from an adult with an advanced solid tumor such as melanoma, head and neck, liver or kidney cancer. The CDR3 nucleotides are TGTGCCAGCAGGGGTTCGGGAGTAACCTATGGCTACACCTTC. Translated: CASRGSGVTYGYTF.